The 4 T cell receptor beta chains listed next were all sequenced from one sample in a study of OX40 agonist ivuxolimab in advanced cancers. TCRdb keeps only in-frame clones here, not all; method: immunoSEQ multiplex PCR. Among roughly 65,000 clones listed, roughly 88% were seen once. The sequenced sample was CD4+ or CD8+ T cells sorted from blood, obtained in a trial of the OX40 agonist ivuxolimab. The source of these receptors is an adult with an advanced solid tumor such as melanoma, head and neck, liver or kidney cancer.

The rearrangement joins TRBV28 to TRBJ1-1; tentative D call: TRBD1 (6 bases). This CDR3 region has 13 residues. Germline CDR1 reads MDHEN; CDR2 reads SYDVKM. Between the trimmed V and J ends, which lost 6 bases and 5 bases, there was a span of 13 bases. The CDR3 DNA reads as TGTGCCAGCAGGGGGGGGCTTTGGACTGAAGCTTTCTTT. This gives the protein CASRGGLWTEAFF. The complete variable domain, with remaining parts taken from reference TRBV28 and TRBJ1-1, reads DVKVTQSSRYLVKRTGEKVFLECVQDMDHENMFWYRQDPGLGLRLIYFSYDVKMKEKGDIPEGYSVSREKKERFSLILESASTNQTSMYLCASRGGLWTEAFFGQGTRLTVV.

CDR3 protein: CASSSHLHREQYF. The CDR3 DNA sequence: TGTGCCAGCAGTTCACACCTTCATCGAGAGCAGTACTTC. The chain carries TRBV28 and TRBJ2-7, with no clear D. The length of the CDR3 is 13 residues. Trimming pared 4 bases from V and 7 bases from J, leaving 14 bases between. Germline V CDR1 and CDR2: MDHEN, SYDVKM.

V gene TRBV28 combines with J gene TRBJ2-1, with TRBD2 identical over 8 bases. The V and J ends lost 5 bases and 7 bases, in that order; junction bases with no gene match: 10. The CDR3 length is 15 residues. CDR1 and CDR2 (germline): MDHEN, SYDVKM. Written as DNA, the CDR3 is TGTGCCAGCAGTACCCCCGGGACTAGTAGGAATGAGCAGTTCTTC. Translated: CASSTPGTSRNEQFF.

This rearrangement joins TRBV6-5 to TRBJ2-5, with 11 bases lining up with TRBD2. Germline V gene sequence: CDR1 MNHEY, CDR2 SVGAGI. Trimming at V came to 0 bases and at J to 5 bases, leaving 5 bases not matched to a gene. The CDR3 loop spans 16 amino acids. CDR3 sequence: CASSYSGLAEEETQYF. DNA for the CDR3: TGTGCCAGCAGTTACTCGGGACTAGCGGAGGAGGAGACCCAGTACTTC.